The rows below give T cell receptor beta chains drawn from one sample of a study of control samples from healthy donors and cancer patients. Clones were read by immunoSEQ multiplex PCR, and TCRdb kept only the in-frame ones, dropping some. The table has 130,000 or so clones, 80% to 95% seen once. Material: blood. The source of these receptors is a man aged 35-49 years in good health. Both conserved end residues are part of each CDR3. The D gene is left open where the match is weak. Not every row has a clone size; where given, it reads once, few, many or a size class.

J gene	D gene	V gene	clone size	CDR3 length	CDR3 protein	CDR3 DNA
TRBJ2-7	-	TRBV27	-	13	CASSFLPSYEQYF	TGTGCCAGCAGTTTTCTTCCCTCCTACGAGCAGTACTTC
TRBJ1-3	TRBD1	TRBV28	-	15	CASSPGTVSGNTIYF	TGTGCCAGCAGTCCAGGGACAGTCTCTGGAAACACCATATATTTT
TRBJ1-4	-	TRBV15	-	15	CATSKTAWANEKLFF	TGTGCCACCAGCAAAACCGCGTGGGCTAATGAAAAACTGTTTTTT
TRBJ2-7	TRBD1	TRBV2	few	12	CASRLDRDEQYF	TGTGCCAGCAGACTTGACAGGGACGAGCAGTACTTC
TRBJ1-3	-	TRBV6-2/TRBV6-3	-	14	CASSTRTMGATIYF	TGTGCCAGCAGTACGCGGACCATGGGAGCCACCATATATTTT
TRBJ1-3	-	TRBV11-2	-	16	CASSFAGANSGNTIYF	TGTGCCAGCAGCTTTGCCGGGGCGAACTCTGGAAACACCATATATTTT
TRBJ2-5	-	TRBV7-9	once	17	CASSPHSWSQGQETQYF	TGTGCCAGCAGCCCCCATAGTTGGTCACAGGGACAAGAGACCCAGTACTTC
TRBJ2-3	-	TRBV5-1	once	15	CASSSDGRITDTQYF	TGCGCCAGCAGCTCGGACGGAAGGATCACAGATACGCAGTATTTT
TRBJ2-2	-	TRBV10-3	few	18	CAISRNPGMRADTGELFF	TGTGCCATCAGCAGAAATCCTGGCATGAGGGCGGACACCGGGGAGCTGTTTTTT
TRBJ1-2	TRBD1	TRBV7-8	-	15	CASSLADRVQYGYTF	TGTGCCAGCAGCTTGGCAGACAGGGTACAATATGGCTACACCTTC
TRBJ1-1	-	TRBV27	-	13	CASGSQGRTEAFF	TGTGCCAGCGGATCCCAGGGCCGCACTGAAGCTTTCTTT
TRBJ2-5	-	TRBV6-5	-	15	CASSYYGQSGETQYF	TGTGCCAGCAGTTATTATGGGCAATCAGGAGAGACCCAGTACTTC
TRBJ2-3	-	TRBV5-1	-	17	CASSLEGTGTSTDTQYF	TGCGCCAGCAGCTTGGAGGGAACAGGGACTAGCACAGATACGCAGTATTTT
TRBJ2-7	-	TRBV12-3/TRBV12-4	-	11	CASSFFGEQYF	TGTGCCAGCAGTTTTTTTGGGGAGCAGTACTTC
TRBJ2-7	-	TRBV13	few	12	CASSAQGDEQYF	TGTGCCAGCAGCGCACAGGGAGATGAGCAGTACTTC
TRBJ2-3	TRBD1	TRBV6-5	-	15	CASSYPGGTTDTQYF	TGTGCCAGCAGTTACCCAGGGGGAACCACAGATACGCAGTATTTT
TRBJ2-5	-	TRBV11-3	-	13	CASSQTGLKTQYF	TGTGCCAGCAGCCAAACAGGGCTGAAGACCCAGTACTTC
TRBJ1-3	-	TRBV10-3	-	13	CAITRGSGNTIYF	TGTGCCATCACTCGTGGGTCTGGAAACACCATATATTTT
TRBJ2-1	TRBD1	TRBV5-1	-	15	CASSDQPGGYNEQFF	TGCGCCAGCAGCGATCAGCCAGGGGGATACAATGAGCAGTTCTTC
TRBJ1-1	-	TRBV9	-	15	CASSVGGALNTEAFF	TGTGCCAGCAGCGTAGGTGGGGCGTTAAACACTGAAGCTTTCTTT
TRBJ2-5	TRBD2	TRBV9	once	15	CASSVLAGGQETQYF	TGTGCCAGCAGCGTATTAGCGGGGGGGCAAGAGACCCAGTACTTC
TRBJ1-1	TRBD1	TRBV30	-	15	CAWAGGGSGNTEAFF	TGTGCCTGGGCAGGGGGCGGTTCCGGGAACACTGAAGCTTTCTTT
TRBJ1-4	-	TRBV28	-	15	CASSLSYGPEGKLFF	TGTGCCAGCAGTTTATCCTACGGACCCGAAGGAAAACTGTTTTTT
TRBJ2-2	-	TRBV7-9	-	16	CASSLETRGRTGELFF	TGTGCCAGCAGCTTGGAGACCAGGGGAAGAACCGGGGAGCTGTTTTTT
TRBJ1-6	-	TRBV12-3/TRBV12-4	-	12	CASSFTNSPLHF	TGTGCCAGCAGTTTTACGAATTCACCCCTCCACTTT
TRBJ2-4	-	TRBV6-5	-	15	CASQATGWAKNIQYF	TGTGCCAGCCAAGCCACGGGGTGGGCCAAAAACATTCAGTACTTC
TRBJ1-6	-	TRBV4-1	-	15	CASSQARAENSPLHF	TGCGCCAGCAGCCAAGCACGGGCAGAGAATTCACCCCTCCACTTT
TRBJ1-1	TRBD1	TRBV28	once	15	CASSGGTGGLRNAFF	TGTGCCAGCAGTGGGGGGACAGGGGGTTTGCGGAATGCTTTCTTT
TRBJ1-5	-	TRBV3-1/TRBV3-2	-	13	CASSQGAGQPQHF	TGTGCCAGCAGCCAGGGGGCAGGGCAGCCCCAGCATTTT
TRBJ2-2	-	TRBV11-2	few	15	CASSYLGLNTGELFF	TGTGCCAGCAGCTACCTAGGCCTGAACACCGGGGAGCTGTTTTTT
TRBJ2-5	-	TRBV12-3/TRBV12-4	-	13	CASSFRVFGTQYF	TGTGCCAGCAGTTTCCGGGTCTTCGGGACCCAGTACTTC
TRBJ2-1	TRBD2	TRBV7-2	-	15	CASSISGGASNEQFF	TGTGCCAGCAGCATTAGCGGGGGGGCCTCCAATGAGCAGTTCTTC
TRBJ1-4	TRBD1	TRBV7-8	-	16	CASSLPGQGAVEKLFF	TGTGCCAGCAGCTTGCCGGGACAGGGGGCTGTTGAAAAACTGTTTTTT
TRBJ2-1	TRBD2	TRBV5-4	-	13	CAILSISGGREFF	TGTGCCATCCTGAGTATTAGCGGGGGCCGAGAGTTCTTC
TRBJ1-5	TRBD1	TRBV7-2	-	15	CASGVRGQGVQPQHF	TGTGCCAGCGGGGTACGGGGACAGGGGGTACAGCCCCAGCATTTT
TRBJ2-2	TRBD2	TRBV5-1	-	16	CASSQTSGTYTGELFF	TGCGCCAGCAGCCAGACTAGCGGGACTTACACCGGGGAGCTGTTTTTT
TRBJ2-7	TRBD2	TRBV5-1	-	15	CASSLTSGAYYEQYF	TGCGCCAGCAGCTTGACTAGCGGGGCATACTACGAGCAGTACTTC
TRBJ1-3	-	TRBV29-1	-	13	CSVEDLRGNTIYF	TGCAGCGTTGAAGATCTTCGTGGAAACACCATATATTTT
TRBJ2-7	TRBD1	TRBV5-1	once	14	CASRDRGGSYEQYF	TGCGCCAGCAGGGACAGGGGGGGCTCCTACGAGCAGTACTTC
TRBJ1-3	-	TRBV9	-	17	CASSVTNLKHSGNTIYF	TGTGCCAGCAGCGTAACGAACTTGAAGCACTCTGGAAACACCATATATTTT
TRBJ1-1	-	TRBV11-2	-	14	CASSGTSGFTEAFF	TGTGCCAGCAGCGGGACGTCGGGGTTCACTGAAGCTTTCTTT
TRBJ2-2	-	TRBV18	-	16	CASSLNSGKNTGELFF	TGTGCCAGCTCACTGAACAGCGGCAAAAACACCGGGGAGCTGTTTTTT
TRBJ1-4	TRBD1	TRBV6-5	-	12	CASRSGTGGLFF	TGTGCCAGCAGGTCCGGGACAGGAGGACTGTTTTTT
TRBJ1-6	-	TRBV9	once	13	CASSVGTNSPLHF	TGTGCCAGCAGCGTTGGAACCAATTCACCCCTCCACTTT